Presented here are 2 T cell receptor beta chains from one specimen sequenced in a study of human T cells and chemical hapten exposure. Time point denoted: patch test 3, about 24 weeks after DPC sensitization. Regarding treatment: therapeutic diphenylcyclopropenone sensitization with weekly scalp DPC. Unfractionated whole blood yielded the extracted total RNA. MiXCR, run by TCRdb on the RACE reads, gives a single entry per CDR3 protein. The table lists 38,000 or so distinct CDR3 sequences, more than 8% of them singletons. The sequenced sample was whole blood, obtained in connection with sensitization to the hapten diphenylcyclopropenone (DPC). These receptors were collected from a man aged 50 or older with alopecia areata. Some clones in this sample may be carry-over from other donors' samples.

Comments on this clonotype: A much larger clone differs by one base, so this may be a read error. The CDR3 does not end in the conserved phenylalanine or tryptophan, so this is likely a read error. This chain connects TRBV10-3 to TRBJ1-5; no definite D call. Looked up from germline, CDR1 is ENHRY and CDR2 is SYGVKD. This CDR3 is 14 amino acids long. V lost 3 bases, J lost 0 bases, and 6 bases lay in between. In nucleotides, the CDR3 is TGTGCCATCAGTGAACAGTATAGCAATCAGCCCCAGCATTTA. This gives the protein CAISEQYSNQPQHL.

This clonotype was detected many times. The V and J genes are TRBV9 and TRBJ2-5; D is undetermined. Trimming removed 0 bases at V and 5 bases at J, with 8 bases between. CDR1 is SGDLS, CDR2 YYNGEE, per germline. The CDR3 covers 13 residues. In DNA, the CDR3 is TGTGCCAGCAGCGTAGCTTACACGGAGACCCAGTACTTC. This encodes CASSVAYTETQYF.